These 30 T cell receptor beta chains came from one sample sequenced in a study of cytomegalovirus exposure and HLA in healthy donors. The PCR used 60 Vbeta and 13 Jbeta primers. Here immunoSEQ multiplex PCR was the method, and the copy in TCRdb shows in-frame clones only, minus some. This table has around 190,000 clones, 65% to 85% appearing once. Sequenced: PBMCs. The receptors derive from a woman aged 30 to 39 in good health and CMV-seronegative.

The chain employs TRBV2 and TRBJ1-2; D ambiguous. The CDR3 totals 13 residues. Trimming removed 3 bases from V and 0 bases from J, with 5 bases in between. Looked up from germline, CDR1 is SNHLY and CDR2 is FYNNEI. CDR3: CASSDQANYGYTF. The CDR3 bases are TGTGCCAGCAGTGATCAGGCTAACTATGGCTACACCTTC.

There are a few counts of this clone. V usage is TRBV5-4 and J usage is TRBJ1-1; D uncertain. CDR1 is SGHNT and CDR2 is YYREEE in the germline V gene (reference sequence). The V and J ends lost 0 bases and 0 bases respectively, with 9 bases between them. CDR3 size: 15 residues. In nucleotides, the CDR3 is TGTGCCAGCAGCTTGGTCCGCGGTATGAACACTGAAGCTTTCTTT. It is translated as CASSLVRGMNTEAFF.

In this sample, this clone turned up a few times. V gene TRBV6-5 combines with J gene TRBJ1-2; a possible D gene is TRBD1 (5 bases). CDR1 is MNHEY and CDR2 is SVGAGI in the germline V gene. There are 14 residues in the CDR3. V shed 8 bases and J shed 3 bases, with 16 bases lying between them. CDR3 in amino acids: CASAEGLGHYGYTF. CDR3 DNA: TGTGCCAGCGCCGAGGGACTGGGGCACTATGGCTACACCTTC.

The J gene is TRBJ2-7, the V gene TRBV15; 9 bases align to TRBD2. This CDR3 region has 15 residues. Germline-derived CDR1 and CDR2 are LNHNV and YYDKDF (reference sequence). Unmatched junction bases numbered 13, after V lost 8 bases and J lost 5 bases. The CDR3 protein is CATAEAGGPLHEQYF. As DNA, the CDR3 is TGTGCCACCGCCGAGGCGGGAGGGCCCCTCCACGAGCAGTACTTC.

DNA for the CDR3: TGTGCCAGCAGCAACTCCCAAGACGGACAACTCTACGAGCAGTACTTC. Protein: CASSNSQDGQLYEQYF. The genes are TRBV5-4 and TRBJ2-7, with D perhaps matching TRBD1 (5 bases). Germline lookup yields CDR1 SGHNT and CDR2 YYREEE (reference sequence). CDR3 length: 16 residues. Deletions cut 4 bases from V and 3 bases from J, with 20 bases between.

This clone was counted only a few times. V gene TRBV7-9 combines with J gene TRBJ2-7; 10 nucleotides agree with TRBD2. V shed 8 bases, J shed 5 bases, and the junction held 9 bases outside the gene matches. The CDR3 runs 14 residues. Per germline, CDR1 SEHNR and CDR2 FQNEAQ (reference sequence). The CDR3 is CASAPVSGRNEQYF. The CDR3 DNA reads TGTGCCAGCGCCCCGGTTAGCGGGAGGAACGAGCAGTACTTC.

This clone turned up a few times. The chain employs TRBV6-1 and TRBJ1-6; 8 bases align to TRBD1. Per the germline V gene, CDR1 is MNHNS and CDR2 is SASEGT. The V and J ends lost 4 bases and 0 bases, in that order; junction bases with no gene match: 5. The CDR3 has 17 amino acids. The CDR3 reads CASSARDRSSYNSPLHF. In DNA, the CDR3 is TGTGCCAGCAGTGCCCGGGACAGGAGCTCCTATAATTCACCCCTCCACTTT.

V and J are TRBV5-8 and TRBJ2-7, with 12 bases that match TRBD2. CDR1 is SGHTS, CDR2 YDEGEE, per germline. J lost 2 bases, V lost 3 bases, and 0 bases had no gene match. CDR3 size: 14 residues. The CDR3 sequence: CASSWTSGAYEQYF. Written as DNA, the CDR3 is TGTGCCAGCAGCTGGACTAGCGGGGCCTACGAGCAGTACTTC.

V is TRBV6-5 and J is TRBJ1-3, with unresolved D. This CDR3 contains 15 residues. Germline CDR1 is MNHEY and CDR2 is SVGAGI. V was cut by 0 bases and J by 0 bases, with 6 bases left in between. CDR3 nucleotides: TGTGCCAGCAGTTACTCGGCCTCCTCTGGAAACACCATATATTTT. Encoded protein: CASSYSASSGNTIYF.

As DNA, the CDR3 is TGTGCCAGCAGTTATGAGTCCAGCGGGAGATGGAATGAGCAGTTCTTC. The encoded protein is CASSYESSGRWNEQFF. The chain employs TRBV6-5 and TRBJ2-1, with 8 nucleotides matching TRBD2. The CDR3 extends over 16 amino acids. The junction had 11 bases not matched to a gene; V was cut back by 3 bases and J by 7 bases. Germline values: CDR1 MNHEY, CDR2 SVGAGI.

The rearrangement uses TRBV5-4 and TRBJ1-1, with TRBD1 identical over 7 bases. The CDR3 loop spans 16 amino acids. In germline, CDR1 is SGHNT, CDR2 YYREEE (reference sequence). Trimming removed 5 bases from V and 7 bases from J; junction bases left unmatched: 17. The CDR3 DNA reads as TGTGCCAGCAGTCCTCCCGCCGGACAGGCTCGATTTGAAGCTTTCTTT. Protein product: CASSPPAGQARFEAFF.

The V gene is TRBV27, the J gene TRBJ2-6, with 10 bases aligning to TRBD2. Germline CDR1 reads MNHEY; CDR2 reads SMNVEV (reference sequence). This CDR3 is built from 18 residues. After removal of 5 bases from V and 0 bases from J, the junction contained 7 bases not matched to a gene. This CDR3 reads CASSDPSGGVSGANVLTF. The DNA for the CDR3 is TGTGCCAGCAGTGACCCTAGCGGGGGTGTCTCTGGGGCCAACGTCCTGACTTTC.

The V and J genes are TRBV6-5 and TRBJ1-2, with 10 bases identical to TRBD1. There are 16 residues in the CDR3. V was pared by 3 bases and J by 4 bases, with 8 bases of the junction left unmatched. Germline CDR1 reads MNHEY; CDR2 reads SVGAGI. The CDR3 sequence is CASSYSRQGALYGYTF. The CDR3 region has the DNA TGTGCCAGCAGTTATAGTAGACAGGGGGCCCTCTATGGCTACACCTTC.

The chain employs TRBV5-1 and TRBJ2-5; 8 bases line up with TRBD1. V lost 4 bases to trimming and J lost 3 bases; unmatched junction nucleotides: 2. The germline V gene has CDR1 SGHRS and CDR2 YFSETQ. CDR3 length: 13 amino acids. The CDR3 region is CASSIQGEETQYF. The CDR3 DNA sequence: TGCGCCAGCAGCATACAGGGGGAAGAGACCCAGTACTTC.

The rearrangement joins TRBV19 to TRBJ2-3, with 10 bases aligning to TRBD2. J lost 6 bases, V lost 3 bases, and 9 bases had no gene match. Per the germline V gene, CDR1 is LNHDA and CDR2 is SQIVND (reference sequence). The length of the CDR3 is 16 residues. CDR3 sequence (DNA): TGTGCCAGTAGTATTACAGCGGGAGGGCCTGCTGATACGCAGTATTTT. It codes for CASSITAGGPADTQYF.

The V and J genes are TRBV6-5 and TRBJ2-7; D might be TRBD1 (6 bases). This CDR3 comprises 15 residues. Looked up from germline, CDR1 is MNHEY and CDR2 is SVGAGI. The ends were cut back, 6 bases at V and 0 bases at J, with 15 bases in the middle. The CDR3 coding sequence is TGTGCCAGCAGACTCTACAGGGTTTCCTCCTACGAGCAGTACTTC. Protein: CASRLYRVSSYEQYF.

V and J are TRBV5-1 and TRBJ2-3; 13 nucleotides align to TRBD2. This CDR3 has 17 residues. After removal of 2 bases from V and 4 bases from J, the junction contained 7 bases not matched to a gene. The germline gives CDR1 SGHRS, CDR2 YFSETQ. DNA for the CDR3: TGCGCCAGCAGCTTACAGACCACTAGCGGGGGGGCAGATACGCAGTATTTT. Translating gives CASSLQTTSGGADTQYF.

V usage is TRBV12-1 and J usage is TRBJ1-2. TRBV12-1 is termed a pseudogene. The CDR3 is 14 amino acids. This CDR3 reads CASSFRTDPYGYTF. In nucleotides, the CDR3 is TGTGCCAGCAGCTTTAGGACTGATCCATATGGCTACACCTTC.

The V call is TRBV19, the J call TRBJ2-7, with D uncertain. Trimming removed 5 bases at V and 0 bases at J, with 14 bases between. Germline V gives CDR1 LNHDA, CDR2 SQIVND (reference sequence). The CDR3 sequence is 15 residues long. The CDR3 sequence is CASSSRHRSSYEQYF. As DNA, the CDR3 is TGTGCCAGTAGTTCGCGGCATCGGAGCTCCTACGAGCAGTACTTC.

This sequence joins TRBV6-4 and TRBJ1-2; TRBD1 matches 8 bases. The V gene end was trimmed by 6 bases and the J gene end by 7 bases; junction bases not matched to a gene: 16. The germline V gene has CDR1 MRHNA and CDR2 SNTAGT. This CDR3 has 16 residues. The CDR3 spells CASRPSGGQGATGYTF. Here the CDR3 DNA reads TGTGCCAGCAGACCTTCCGGGGGGCAGGGGGCGACTGGCTACACCTTC.

The chain employs TRBV25-1 and TRBJ1-4, with TRBD1 matching 7 bases. V shed 4 bases and J 0 bases; nucleotides not matched to a gene: 11. CDR3 length: 18 residues. Germline lookup yields CDR1 MGHDK and CDR2 SYGVNS. The CDR3 loop is CASSAYYRGHATNEKLFF. The CDR3 DNA follows: TGTGCCAGCAGTGCATATTACAGGGGCCATGCAACTAATGAAAAACTGTTTTTT.

This clone occurred a few times. V and J are TRBV30 and TRBJ2-5; D gene unclear. CDR1 and CDR2 from the germline V gene are GTSNPN and SVGIG (reference sequence). V was trimmed by 2 bases and J by 5 bases, leaving 15 bases between them. The CDR3 has 14 amino acids. CDR3 sequence (DNA): TGTGCCTGGAGTCGGCAGGTCTTGTGGGAGACCCAGTACTTC. Protein: CAWSRQVLWETQYF.

Only a few counts were recorded for this clone. The V gene is TRBV9, the J gene TRBJ2-1; D unresolved. CDR1 and CDR2 (germline): SGDLS, YYNGEE. The V and J ends lost 2 bases and 5 bases respectively, with 2 bases between them. The CDR3 totals 11 residues. The CDR3 nucleotides read TGTGCCAGCAGCGTCGACAATGAGCAGTTCTTC. Translation: CASSVDNEQFF.

This clone was found once. The gene calls are TRBV27 and TRBJ2-4; unclear D gene. CDR1 and CDR2 from the germline V gene are MNHEY and SMNVEV (reference sequence). This CDR3 is 14 amino acids long. V lost 3 bases and J 8 bases, leaving 14 bases between the germline ends. The CDR3 DNA sequence: TGTGCCAGCAGTTTTATGAGTTCTCTACACATTCAGTACTTC. Amino acids: CASSFMSSLHIQYF.

The chain recombines TRBV11-2 with TRBJ2-7, with 12 positions matching TRBD2. The germline V gene has CDR1 SGHAT and CDR2 FQNNGV. This CDR3 has 15 amino acids. The ends lost 5 bases at V and 2 bases at J; junction bases unmatched: 4. Here the CDR3 reads CASSITSGGTYEQYF. The CDR3 nucleotides read TGTGCCAGCAGCATTACTAGCGGGGGGACCTACGAGCAGTACTTC.

The rearrangement links TRBV9 to TRBJ1-2, with D uncertain. The CDR3 is made up of 15 amino acids. Looked up from germline, CDR1 is SGDLS and CDR2 is YYNGEE. The germline V and J ends were trimmed by 0 bases and 4 bases, with 13 bases remaining between them. CDR3 nucleotide sequence: TGTGCCAGCAGCGTAGCTACGGGGTCTCGCTATGGCTACACCTTC. It yields the protein CASSVATGSRYGYTF.

The chain joins TRBV27 to TRBJ2-5; D not certain. The CDR3 is 15 residues long. Trimming removed 3 bases from V and 2 bases from J, with 13 bases in between. Germline loops: CDR1 MNHEY, CDR2 SMNVEV (reference sequence). The CDR3 sequence: CASSFGFQRQETQYF. The CDR3 DNA reads TGTGCCAGCAGTTTCGGGTTTCAGAGGCAAGAGACCCAGTACTTC.

The chain uses TRBV9 and TRBJ2-7; 8 bases match TRBD2. V trimming: 3 bases; J trimming: 7 bases; junction bases outside the gene matches: 15. CDR1 is SGDLS, CDR2 YYNGEE, per germline. This CDR3 comprises 16 residues. The CDR3 nucleotides read TGTGCCAGCAGCGCCCTCGCGGGGGGTTGGGGATCGGAGCAGTACTTC. It is translated as CASSALAGGWGSEQYF.

V is TRBV28 and J is TRBJ2-7; D might be TRBD1 (6 bases). CDR3 size: 15 residues. Trimming shortened V by 7 bases and J by 2 bases, and 18 bases separated the two germline ends. CDR1 is MDHEN and CDR2 is SYDVKM in the germline V gene. The chain's CDR3 is CASMPRRGLPYEQYF. As DNA, the CDR3 is TGTGCCAGCATGCCCCGCAGGGGTTTACCCTACGAGCAGTACTTC.

V usage is TRBV6-5 and J usage is TRBJ2-1; the match to TRBD2 covers 13 bases. The germline V gene has CDR1 MNHEY and CDR2 SVGAGI. There are 15 residues in the CDR3. V shed 6 bases and J 7 bases; nucleotides not matched to a gene: 6. The CDR3 sequence is CASRRTSGSLNEQFF. The CDR3, as DNA: TGTGCCAGCAGGAGGACTAGCGGGAGTTTGAATGAGCAGTTCTTC.